This T cell receptor beta chain was sequenced for a study of persistence of HIV-infected CD4 T cells. For the study at large: Suppressive ART had lasted a median of about 8 years. Blood samples, up to roughly 200 mL, came from multiple time points, except a couple of leukapheresis donors sampled once.

An overlapping HIV-1 Gag peptide pool stimulated these cells at 0.95 to 1 ug/peptide/mL. CD40L-negative CD69-negative CD45RO-high memory CD4+ T cells were sorted as populations depleted of antigen-responding cells. Plasma HIV-1 RNA stayed below 50 copies/mL for at least 4 years. Sequencing used immunoSEQ version 4 in survey mode. The repertoire was sequenced with immunoSEQ multiplex PCR; TCRdb's copy has only in-frame clones and lacks some. The sample holds about 40,000 clones; approximately 80% are singletons and the top ten take approximately 15%. About this clone itself: Antigen specificity is unknown.

The source material was CD4+ T cells sorted from PBMCs after 18-hour stimulation, sampled from a patient who received antiretroviral therapy. The clonotype originates from an adult man with HIV who was CMV-seropositive.

The CDR3 sequence is CSVEGGGLSHSSGNTIYF. The CDR3 DNA is TGCAGCGTTGAAGGGGGGGGGCTCTCCCACTCTTCTGGAAACACCATATATTTT. The chain couples TRBV29-1 to TRBJ1-3; a possible D gene is TRBD1 (6 bases). Trimming took off 1 base at V and 1 base at J, with 20 bases between the two ends. Germline V gene lookup returns CDR1 SQVTM and CDR2 ANQGSEA. The CDR3 loop spans 18 amino acids.